The rows below give T cell receptor beta chains drawn from one sample of a study of blood T cell repertoires in COVID-19. Data came from immunoSEQ multiplex PCR; TCRdb stores just in-frame clones and leaves some out. The profile shows about 89,000 clones, 75% to 85% of them singletons. Material for sequencing was peripheral blood. All receptors derive from a woman older than 75 with acute or convalescent COVID-19. The CDR3 runs from the conserved cysteine through the conserved F or W.

TRBV18	TRBJ1-5	CASSPGQINQPQHF
TRBV5-1	TRBJ1-4	CASSSTGGHGSNEKLFF
TRBV10-1	TRBJ1-1	CASSSGFGTEAFF
TRBV19	TRBJ1-2	CASSRQDSNYGYTF
TRBV29-1	TRBJ2-3	CSFQRGGVTDTQYF
TRBV7-8	TRBJ1-1	CASSLSRGTEAFF
TRBV30	TRBJ1-4	CAWSALQINEKLFF
TRBV2	TRBJ2-5	CARVGLEETQYF
TRBV9	TRBJ1-2	CASSPRTGGNGDGYTF
TRBV19	TRBJ1-2	CASSTGQGYSGYTF
TRBV19	TRBJ1-1	CASTNWGDTEAFF
TRBV11-1	TRBJ2-4	CASSQDRGKNIQYF
TRBV7-6	TRBJ2-3	CASSSGRRGGTDTQYF
TRBV11-1	TRBJ2-1	CASSLKKGGADPGQFF
TRBV11-1	TRBJ1-1	CASSLPRQNTEAFF
TRBV5-1	TRBJ2-3	CASSSDRQASTDTQYF
TRBV2	TRBJ2-3	CASLRWDSSTDTQYF
TRBV18	TRBJ2-1	CASSPPARRIEQFF
TRBV7-2	TRBJ1-1	CASSLRGLNTEAFF
TRBV2	TRBJ1-5	CASRGGAGNQPQHF
TRBV6-5	TRBJ2-2	CATEGTGELFF
TRBV29-1	TRBJ2-1	CSVGGSSGRYNEQFF
TRBV11-3	TRBJ2-1	CASSSLGLAGGGGNEQFF
TRBV7-2	TRBJ1-5	CATERGGWGQPQHF
TRBV19	TRBJ1-4	CASSVIQGTTNEKLFF
TRBV7-2	TRBJ2-5	CASSSEGTQYF
TRBV30	TRBJ1-5	CAWSARDRANQPQHF
TRBV18	TRBJ1-1	CASSPAGGGEAFF
TRBV30	TRBJ1-4	CAWSPGRTNEKLFF
TRBV21-1	TRBJ2-3	CASSTGGAAPGDTQYF
TRBV13	TRBJ2-7	CASRPRNTYEQYF
TRBV29-1	TRBJ2-3	CSVDIAATDTQYF
TRBV7-7	TRBJ2-7	CASSSTSGIYEQYF
TRBV5-1	TRBJ1-1	CASSLEWGQDTEAFF
TRBV27	TRBJ2-5	CASSGGTGYQETQYF
TRBV7-9	TRBJ1-1	CASSDRGSAEAFF
TRBV30	TRBJ2-7	CAWSVYGTSGRYEQYF
TRBV2	TRBJ2-2	CASSTQGAANTGELFF
TRBV11-2	TRBJ2-2	CASSPGAYGTGELFF
TRBV7-9	TRBJ1-2	CASSDTGQGLNGYTF
TRBV2	TRBJ2-3	CASNRGLVGSTQYF
TRBV7-3	TRBJ2-2	CASSYQGWGELFF
TRBV19	TRBJ1-6	CATGQGPSYNSPLHF
TRBV5-5	TRBJ1-2	CASSPFPSQGNYGYTF
TRBV5-1	TRBJ2-1	CASSLVTGPADEQFF
TRBV11-2	TRBJ1-5	CASSSSGGDEPQHF
TRBV7-9	TRBJ2-5	CASSLGAGAQETQYF